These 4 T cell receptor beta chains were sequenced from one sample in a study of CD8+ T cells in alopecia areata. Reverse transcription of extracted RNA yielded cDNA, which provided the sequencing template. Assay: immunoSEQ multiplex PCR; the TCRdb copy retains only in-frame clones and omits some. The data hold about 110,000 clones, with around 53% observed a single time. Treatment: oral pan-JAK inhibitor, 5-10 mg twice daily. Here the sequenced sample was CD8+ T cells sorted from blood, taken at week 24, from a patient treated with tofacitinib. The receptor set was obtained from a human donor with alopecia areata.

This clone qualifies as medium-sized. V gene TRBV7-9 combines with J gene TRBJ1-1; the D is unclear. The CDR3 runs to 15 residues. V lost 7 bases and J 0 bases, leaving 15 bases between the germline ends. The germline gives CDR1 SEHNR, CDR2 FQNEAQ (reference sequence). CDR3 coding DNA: TGTGCCAGCAACGAAGGGCCGGTGATGAACACTGAAGCTTTCTTT. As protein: CASNEGPVMNTEAFF.

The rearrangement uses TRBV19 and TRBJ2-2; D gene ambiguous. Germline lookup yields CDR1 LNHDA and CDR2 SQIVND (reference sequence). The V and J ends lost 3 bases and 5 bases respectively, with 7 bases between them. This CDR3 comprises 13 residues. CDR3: CASSMGYTGELFF. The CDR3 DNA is TGTGCCAGTAGTATGGGTTATACCGGGGAGCTGTTTTTT.

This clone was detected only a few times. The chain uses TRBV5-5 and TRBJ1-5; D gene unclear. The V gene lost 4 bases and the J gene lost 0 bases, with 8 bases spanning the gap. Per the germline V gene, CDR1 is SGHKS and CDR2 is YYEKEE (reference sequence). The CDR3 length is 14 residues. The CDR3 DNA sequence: TGTGCCAGCAGCCCCCACATTAGCAATCAGCCCCAGCATTTT. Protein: CASSPHISNQPQHF.

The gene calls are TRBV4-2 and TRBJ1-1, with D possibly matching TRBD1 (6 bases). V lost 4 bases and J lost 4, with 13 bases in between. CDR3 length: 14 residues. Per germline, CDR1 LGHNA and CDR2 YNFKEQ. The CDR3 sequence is CASSRTGSGTEAFF. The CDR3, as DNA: TGTGCCAGCAGCCGCACAGGGTCCGGCACTGAAGCTTTCTTT.